This is a list of T cell receptor beta chains from one sample in a study of graft-versus-host responses after intestinal transplantation. The data were produced by immunoSEQ multiplex PCR, yet TCRdb's version contains in-frame clones alone and is incomplete. The table has some 40,000 clones, approximately 93% seen once; the top ten hold 3.5% to 4%. The sample in question was PBMCs, obtained almost 750 days after intestinal transplantation. The receptors were gathered from a human patient who received an intestinal transplant, so some T cells may come from the graft donor. The CDR3 runs from the conserved cysteine through the conserved F or W. The D gene is left open where the match is weak. For some rows the clone size is stated as once, few or many, or as a class when expanded; others skip it.

d_gene	v_gene	j_gene	abundance	CDR3aa	CDR3nt
TRBD1	TRBV18	TRBJ1-5	NA	CASSPSRQGSGQPQHF	TGTGCCAGCTCACCATCTAGACAGGGATCGGGTCAGCCCCAGCATTTT
NA	TRBV6-5	TRBJ2-7	few	CASSYSNQGLNEQYF	TGTGCCAGCAGTTACTCGAACCAGGGTTTGAACGAGCAGTACTTC
TRBD1	TRBV28	TRBJ2-2	NA	CASRGVWDRPINTGELFF	TGTGCCAGCAGGGGGGTCTGGGACAGGCCTATTAACACCGGGGAGCTGTTTTTT
TRBD2	TRBV14	TRBJ2-5	few	CASSPRLAGSETQYF	TGTGCCAGCAGCCCACGACTAGCGGGTTCTGAGACCCAGTACTTC
TRBD1	TRBV6-1	TRBJ1-2	NA	CASTSRQGPNYGYTF	TGTGCCAGCACATCCCGACAGGGACCTAACTATGGCTACACCTTC
NA	TRBV4-1	TRBJ2-1	NA	CASSQELGEGPWNEQFF	TGCGCCAGCAGCCAAGAATTAGGAGAGGGGCCTTGGAATGAGCAGTTCTTC
NA	TRBV18	TRBJ1-3	NA	CASSPSREGNTIYF	TGTGCCAGCTCACCGAGCAGGGAAGGAAACACCATATATTTT
NA	TRBV18	TRBJ1-5	NA	CASSPGGVNQPQHF	TGTGCCAGCTCACCTGGGGGTGTCAATCAGCCCCAGCATTTT
TRBD2	TRBV7-2	TRBJ2-3	NA	CASSKGLAFPRKDTQYF	TGTGCCAGCAGCAAGGGACTAGCGTTCCCGAGGAAAGATACGCAGTATTTT
TRBD1	TRBV7-9	TRBJ1-1	NA	CASSSSGGTGDTEAFF	TGTGCCAGCAGCTCGAGTGGTGGGACAGGGGACACTGAAGCTTTCTTT
NA	TRBV7-9	TRBJ1-1	NA	CAIPGGGNTEAFF	TGTGCCATCCCGGGGGGAGGGAACACTGAAGCTTTCTTT
NA	TRBV9	TRBJ2-3	NA	CASSVEWVTDTQYF	TGTGCCAGCAGCGTAGAATGGGTCACAGATACGCAGTATTTT
NA	TRBV27	TRBJ2-2	NA	CASSLGLHGELFF	TGTGCCAGCAGTCTAGGACTGCACGGGGAGCTGTTTTTT
TRBD1	TRBV5-1	TRBJ2-7	NA	CASSPGQGSYEQYF	TGCGCCAGCAGCCCCGGACAGGGATCCTACGAGCAGTACTTC
NA	TRBV28	TRBJ2-3	NA	CASAPVTDTQYF	TGTGCCAGCGCGCCGGTGACAGATACGCAGTATTTT
NA	TRBV5-5	TRBJ2-3	NA	CASSFRVTDTQYF	TGTGCCAGCAGCTTCCGGGTCACAGATACGCAGTATTTT
TRBD1	TRBV5-6	TRBJ2-1	NA	CASSWGTGYNEQFF	TGTGCCAGCAGCTGGGGGACAGGGTACAATGAGCAGTTCTTC
NA	TRBV5-1	TRBJ1-1	NA	CASSWDIVNTEAFF	TGCGCCAGCAGCTGGGACATTGTGAACACTGAAGCTTTCTTT
TRBD1	TRBV27	TRBJ1-1	NA	CASSSSGGNTEAFF	TGTGCCAGCAGTTCCTCAGGGGGCAACACTGAAGCTTTCTTT
NA	TRBV19	TRBJ1-4	NA	CASIRTVGEKLFF	TGTGCCAGTATACGGACAGTGGGTGAAAAACTGTTTTTT
NA	TRBV7-9	TRBJ1-1	NA	CASSPGTSLKETEAFF	TGTGCCAGCAGCCCCGGGACATCGTTGAAGGAAACTGAAGCTTTCTTT
NA	TRBV6-6	TRBJ1-2	NA	CASSYPAGQYGYTF	TGTGCCAGCAGTTACCCCGCGGGGCAATATGGCTACACCTTC